This T cell receptor (beta chain) appears in the sequencing data of a study of post-analysis software for immune sequencing data. General observations from the study: With TRBV5-6, TRBV5-1 and TRBV20-1 included, about five TRBV segments were more frequent in patients than in controls. Controls had significantly higher normalized Chao1 diversity than multiple sclerosis patients.

Note on this clonotype: Its matching antigen is unknown.

V lost 6 bases, J lost 6 bases, and 8 bases lay in between. This CDR3 has 10 amino acids. CDR1 is DFQATT, CDR2 SNEGSKA, per germline (reference sequence). cDNA libraries for TCR beta contained unique molecular identifiers. A population of roughly 0.95 to 10 million T cells gave rise to about half a million cDNA molecules. Using its own MiXCR run on the PCR reads, TCRdb lists one record per CDR3 protein. The data contain approximately 730,000 distinct CDR3 sequences, 30% of them singletons. This chain connects TRBV20-1 to TRBJ1-1, with D possibly TRBD1 on 6 matching bases. Sequencing input: blood. The sequence was collected from a girl aged 10 to 17 with multiple sclerosis. In DNA, the CDR3 is TGCAGTGCAGGGGGGCCTGAAGCTTTCTTT. Amino acid sequence: CSAGGPEAFF.